This T cell receptor (beta chain) was retrieved from a study of blood T cell repertoires in COVID-19. On the study more broadly: The United States, Italy and Spain provided the acute and convalescent COVID-19 samples. Sample material is recorded as cDNA or gDNA derived from T cells, B-cell-depleted T cells, or PBMCs.

TCRdb's copy holds only in-frame clones and misses some; the assay was immunoSEQ multiplex PCR. This table holds fewer than 200,000 clones, more than 80% found once. The length of the CDR3 is 13 residues. Germline-derived CDR1 and CDR2 are KGHSH and LQKENI. The ends were cut back, 6 bases at V and 9 bases at J, with 17 bases in the middle. Cohorts were assigned according to the clinical history that participants reported. Recovery meant two consecutive negative NP/OP PCR tests, professional clearance, or resolved symptoms. The chain employs TRBV18 and TRBJ1-2; possible D gene TRBD1, 5 bases. The sequence was obtained from a man aged 45-65 years who had recovered from COVID-19. Sequences were obtained from PBMCs or T cells enriched from blood (not recorded which). The CDR3 sequence is CASSAGRVVSYTF. The CDR3 DNA is TGTGCCAGCTCCGCTGGCAGGGTTGTAAGCTACACCTTC.